These T cell receptor beta chains were read from a single sample in a study of blood T cell repertoires in COVID-19. Profiled with immunoSEQ multiplex PCR; TCRdb holds only in-frame clones, not every one. The sample holds over 200,000 clones, about 83% seen once. Sample: peripheral blood. Source of these receptors: a woman aged 25 to 39 with COVID-19, enrolled during active disease. Both conserved end residues are part of each CDR3. A D gene is named only where the DNA matches it firmly. For some rows the clone size is stated as once, few or many, or as a class when expanded; others skip it.

clone_size j_call v_call d_call cdr3_nt cdr3_aa
NA TRBJ2-4 TRBV10-1 NA TGCGCCAGCAGTGAGTCCGGGGTAGCCAAAAACATTCAGTACTTC CASSESGVAKNIQYF
NA TRBJ1-5 TRBV2 NA TGTGCCAGCAGTTCAGGGAGCAATCAGCCCCAGCATTTT CASSSGSNQPQHF
NA TRBJ2-2 TRBV11-2 NA TGTGCCAGCACCCCGGCGGCGACGAACACCGGGGAGCTGTTTTTT CASTPAATNTGELFF
few TRBJ1-2 TRBV4-1 NA TGCGCCAGCAGCCAAGATCTCGGAGTCTACACCTTC CASSQDLGVYTF
NA TRBJ2-1 TRBV19 TRBD2 TGTGCCAGTAGTAAAAGACTAGCGGGGTTTAATGAGCAGTTCTTC CASSKRLAGFNEQFF
NA TRBJ1-2 TRBV2 TRBD1 TGTGCCAGCAGGGTCCCAGGGGGTTCTTATGGCTACACCTTC CASRVPGGSYGYTF
NA TRBJ1-5 TRBV19 NA TGTGCCAGTAGTAATCGACAGAGCAATCAGCCCCAGCATTTT CASSNRQSNQPQHF
few TRBJ1-4 TRBV5-1 NA TGCGCCAGCAGCCCCGGGATGAGGGCAACTAATGAAAAACTGTTTTTT CASSPGMRATNEKLFF
NA TRBJ2-5 TRBV2 NA TGTGCCAGCAGTCCTTCCGAGACCCAGTACTTC CASSPSETQYF
few TRBJ1-2 TRBV9 TRBD1 TGTGCCAGCAGCGACCCGGGACAGTTCTATGGCTACACCTTC CASSDPGQFYGYTF
NA TRBJ2-7 TRBV9 TRBD1 TGTGCCAGCAGCGTAGGCTTAAGGGGACAGGGGATCTACGAGCAGTACTTC CASSVGLRGQGIYEQYF
NA TRBJ1-2 TRBV7-2 TRBD1 TGTGCCAGCAGCTCTCGAGGGGGCCGGGGCTACACCTTC CASSSRGGRGYTF
NA TRBJ2-1 TRBV29-1 NA TGCAGCGTCAGATTTTCCGGGACAAGTCCCTACAATGAGCAGTTCTTC CSVRFSGTSPYNEQFF
NA TRBJ1-4 TRBV5-6 NA TGTGCCAGCAGCTTGGCCGGGGGGCTTAATGAAAAACTGTTTTTT CASSLAGGLNEKLFF
few TRBJ1-1 TRBV2 NA TGTGCCAGCAGGCAGGGGATCGGGGACACTGAAGCTTTCTTT CASRQGIGDTEAFF
NA TRBJ1-5 TRBV7-2 NA TGTGCCAGCAGCTTAGGAGGGTTTAGCAATCAGCCCCAGCATTTT CASSLGGFSNQPQHF
NA TRBJ2-6 TRBV3-1/TRBV3-2 TRBD1 TGTGCCAGCAGCTCGGGACAGGGGCTTCCGAAAAGTGGGGCCAACGTCCTGACTTTC CASSSGQGLPKSGANVLTF
NA TRBJ2-3 TRBV7-9 NA TGTGCCAGCAGCTTAGCGGGTACAGGCACGCAGTATTTT CASSLAGTGTQYF
NA TRBJ2-1 TRBV4-2 TRBD2 TGTGCCAGCAGCCAAGGTCTAGCGGGGACCTACAATGAGCAGTTCTTC CASSQGLAGTYNEQFF
once TRBJ1-1 TRBV9 NA TGTGCCAGCAGCGTCGGGGGAGTGGTGAACACTGAAGCTTTCTTT CASSVGGVVNTEAFF
NA TRBJ2-7 TRBV30 TRBD1 TGTGCCTGGGGGACAGGGGAAGAGCAGTACTTC CAWGTGEEQYF
NA TRBJ2-7 TRBV19 NA TGTGCCAGTAGTATAGAATTGACAGGCTTCTCCTACGAGCAGTACTTC CASSIELTGFSYEQYF
NA TRBJ1-6 TRBV2 TRBD1 TGTGCCAGCAGTGAAGTAGGGCAGGGGGCTTCTAATTCACCCCTCCACTTT CASSEVGQGASNSPLHF
NA TRBJ2-1 TRBV5-1 TRBD2 TGCGCCAGCAGCCTTACGGGACTAGCGGGATACAATGAGCAGTTCTTC CASSLTGLAGYNEQFF
NA TRBJ2-3 TRBV28 NA TGTGCCAGCAGTTCCGTAGGGGGTTTCACAGATACGCAGTATTTT CASSSVGGFTDTQYF
few TRBJ1-5 TRBV6-5 NA TGTGCCAGCAGCCGACAGCCAAATCAGCCCCAGCATTTT CASSRQPNQPQHF
once TRBJ2-1 TRBV11-2 NA TGTGCCAGCAGCTTATTGGGGGGAGTAGCCTACAATGAGCAGTTCTTC CASSLLGGVAYNEQFF
NA TRBJ2-5 TRBV2 TRBD2 TGTGCCAGCAGTGAACTAGCGGGGTTACAAGAGACCCAGTACTTC CASSELAGLQETQYF
NA TRBJ2-1 TRBV7-3 NA TGTGCCAGCAAGCACAATGAGCAGTTCTTC CASKHNEQFF
NA TRBJ2-7 TRBV30 TRBD1 TGTGCCTGGAGTCCATTTTTGACTAGACAGGGGAGTTACTTC CAWSPFLTRQGSYF
few TRBJ1-2 TRBV12-5 TRBD1 TGTGCTAGTGGCCAAGGGACAGGGGGCTTCTATGGCTACACCTTC CASGQGTGGFYGYTF
NA TRBJ2-7 TRBV7-2 NA TGTGCCAGCAGCTACCGGGACTCCTTGTACGAGCAGTACTTC CASSYRDSLYEQYF
once TRBJ1-2 TRBV6-5 NA TGTGCCACCTCACACAGGGAATATGGCTACACCTTC CATSHREYGYTF
few TRBJ1-1 TRBV7-9 NA TGTGCCAGCAGCTCTGGACAGAGCATGAACACTGAAGCTTTCTTT CASSSGQSMNTEAFF
NA TRBJ2-5 TRBV7-8 NA TGTGCCAGCAGCTCAAACCGGGGTCAAGAGACCCAGTACTTC CASSSNRGQETQYF
NA TRBJ1-2 TRBV19 NA TGTGCCAGTAACGAAGTCGGGGTGTCCTATGGCTACACCTTC CASNEVGVSYGYTF
few TRBJ2-1 TRBV24-1 NA TGTGCCACCAGTGATTCGTCGTGGAATGAGGATGAGCAGTTCTTC CATSDSSWNEDEQFF
NA TRBJ1-5 TRBV24-1 NA TGTGCCACCAGTGACAATCAGGGGTATCCCGATCAGCCCCAGCATTTT CATSDNQGYPDQPQHF
NA TRBJ1-3 TRBV19 TRBD1 TGTGCCAGTAGTATAAGGCCCGACAGGGGGACTGGAAACACCATATATTTT CASSIRPDRGTGNTIYF
few TRBJ2-7 TRBV30 TRBD2 TGTGCCTGGAGTGGGACTAGCGAGTACTACGAGCAGTACTTC CAWSGTSEYYEQYF
NA TRBJ2-1 TRBV27 TRBD1 TGTGCCAGCAGTTTAAGGCAGGGGGCTAATGAGCAGTTCTTC CASSLRQGANEQFF
NA TRBJ2-3 TRBV5-6 TRBD1 TGTGCCAGCAGCCAGGGACAGGGGGCAGATACGCAGTATTTT CASSQGQGADTQYF
NA TRBJ2-1 TRBV6-5 NA TGTGCCAGCAGAGGGGGGGGGAGCTCCTACAATGAGCAGTTCTTC CASRGGGSSYNEQFF
NA TRBJ2-7 TRBV6-6 TRBD1 TGTGCCAGCGCCTCCACAGGGGACTACGAGCAGTACTTC CASASTGDYEQYF
NA TRBJ2-7 TRBV29-1 TRBD1 TGCAGCGTTGTCGGGACAGTCGAGCAGTACTTC CSVVGTVEQYF
many TRBJ2-1 TRBV5-4 TRBD1 TGTGCCAGCAGTCCGACGGGACAGGGGAGGGATGAGCAGTTCTTC CASSPTGQGRDEQFF
NA TRBJ2-5 TRBV2 TRBD2 TGTGCCAGCAGTCCGACCCGTCCGGGGGGAGAGACCCAGTACTTC CASSPTRPGGETQYF
few TRBJ1-6 TRBV5-4 NA TGTGCCAGCAGCTTAGCGCCCCCGGAGGATAATTCACCCCTCCACTTT CASSLAPPEDNSPLHF
NA TRBJ2-7 TRBV11-3 NA TGTGCCAGCAGCCCTTCCGAGGGGGGGACCTACGAGCAGTACTTC CASSPSEGGTYEQYF
NA TRBJ2-1 TRBV6-2/TRBV6-3 NA TGTGCCAGCAGTTTCGACAGGGCGGGAAATGAGCAGTTCTTC CASSFDRAGNEQFF